A single sample is the source of the 20 T cell receptor beta chains below, sequenced in a study of Ad26.COV2.S vaccination and SARS-CoV-2 variants. Sample treatment: 15 to 20 received Ad26.COV2.S at low or high dose, single or two shots; 5 received placebo; per-sample allocation not given. Sampling occurred on day 63 after the first vaccine or placebo injection. Some clones are missing from TCRdb's copy, which holds only in-frame ones; the method was immunoSEQ multiplex PCR. The sample includes about 370,000 clones, about 91% seen only once; the top ten take about 1.9%. The material was peripheral blood, obtained in a trial of Ad26.COV2.S vaccine versus placebo. The receptors were sampled from a person aged 18-60 years who received the Ad26.COV2.S COVID-19 vaccine or a placebo.

The gene calls are TRBV5-6 and TRBJ2-1, with D uncertain. This CDR3 region has 11 residues. Germline V gene data show CDR1 as SGHDT and CDR2 as YYEEEE. Trimming cost V 0 bases and J 9 bases, with 4 bases left between them. DNA of the CDR3: TGTGCCAGCAGCTTGGAGACTGAGCAGTTCTTC. Translated, it gives CASSLETEQFF.

The V and J genes are TRBV7-9 and TRBJ2-2; D perhaps matches TRBD2 (6 bases). The CDR3 totals 13 residues. Germline-derived CDR1 and CDR2 are SEHNR and FQNEAQ (reference sequence). Trimming shortened V by 5 bases and J by 7 bases, and 11 bases separated the two germline ends. The CDR3 here is CASSKHGGGELFF. For the CDR3, the DNA is TGTGCCAGCAGCAAGCACGGGGGCGGGGAGCTGTTTTTT.

The V gene is TRBV30, the J gene TRBJ1-2; 7 bases align to TRBD1. CDR3 length equals 14 residues. Per germline, CDR1 GTSNPN and CDR2 SVGIG (reference sequence). The V gene end was trimmed by 2 bases and the J gene end by 7 bases; junction bases not matched to a gene: 10. CDR3 in DNA: TGTGCCTGGAGTCTTACAGGGACAGTGCGTGGCTACACCTTC. Protein: CAWSLTGTVRGYTF.

This CDR3 is CASSRDRGAAFF. For the CDR3, the DNA is TGTGCCAGCAGCAGGGACAGGGGGGCAGCTTTCTTT. The chain is built from TRBV7-9 and TRBJ1-1; 11 bases match TRBD1. CDR3 size: 12 residues. Per the germline V gene, CDR1 is SEHNR and CDR2 is FQNEAQ (reference sequence). After removal of 5 bases from V and 10 bases from J, the junction contained 3 bases not matched to a gene.

The V gene is TRBV11-3, the J gene TRBJ2-7; TRBD2 aligns across 8 bases. This CDR3 comprises 15 residues. V gave up 3 bases and J gave up 2 bases; unmatched junction bases: 6. CDR1 SGHNT and CDR2 YENEEA come from the germline V gene. CDR3 loop: CASSFTTSGTYEQYF. CDR3 bases: TGTGCCAGCAGCTTTACAACTAGCGGTACCTACGAGCAGTACTTC.

The chain couples TRBV3-1 (or the pseudogene TRBV3-2) to TRBJ1-1; D remains ambiguous. The germline gives CDR1 LGHDT, CDR2 YNNKEL (reference sequence). This CDR3 region has 14 residues. Trimming cost V 0 bases and J 1 base, with 6 bases left between them. CDR3 sequence reads: CASSQDRWNTEAFF. Here the CDR3 DNA reads TGTGCCAGCAGCCAAGATCGGTGGAACACTGAAGCTTTCTTT.

This clone appeared once. The chain couples TRBV5-1 to TRBJ2-7; D call uncertain. The CDR3 consists of 14 residues. The ends were cut back, 0 bases at V and 2 bases at J, with 9 bases in the middle. Germline CDR1 reads SGHRS; CDR2 reads YFSETQ. For the CDR3, the DNA is TGCGCCAGCAGCTTGGGGCCGGAGCCCTACGAGCAGTACTTC. This translates into CASSLGPEPYEQYF.

A few counts support this clone. The chain combines TRBV12-3 or TRBV12-4 with TRBJ2-7; D is unresolved. The V and J ends lost 3 bases and 5 bases respectively, with 8 bases between them. This CDR3 is 12 amino acids long. The CDR3 loop reads CASSFLGNEQYF. The CDR3 bases are TGTGCCAGCAGTTTCCTGGGGAACGAGCAGTACTTC.

This clone occurred once. The chain couples TRBV5-1 to TRBJ1-1; 9 bases map to TRBD1. V trimming: 5 bases; J trimming: 4 bases; junction bases outside the gene matches: 9. CDR1 and CDR2 (germline): SGHRS, YFSETQ. The CDR3 covers 15 residues. DNA for the CDR3: TGCGCCAGCAGTTTAAGGACAGGGGATGGCACTGAAGCTTTCTTT. Translated: CASSLRTGDGTEAFF.

This chain uses TRBV12-5 with TRBJ1-1; D is unclear. The V end was cut by 6 bases, the J end by 1 base, with 18 bases between. This CDR3 contains 16 residues. Germline CDR1 is LGHNT and CDR2 is FRNRAP. The CDR3 DNA reads as TGTGCTAGTGGGTTAGGGTTGGCCCCTCGGAACACTGAAGCTTTCTTT. Translation: CASGLGLAPRNTEAFF.

The V and J genes are TRBV6-5 and TRBJ1-5; TRBD1 might be the D (5 bases). The CDR3 contains 13 residues. Trimming removed 6 bases at V and 10 bases at J, with 16 bases between. CDR1 MNHEY and CDR2 SVGAGI come from the germline V gene. The CDR3: CASRGDGVGPQHF. CDR3 DNA: TGTGCCAGCAGAGGGGACGGGGTAGGACCCCAGCATTTT.

In nucleotides, the CDR3 is TGTGCCAGCCGGGACAGGGACTACAATGAGCAGTTCTTC. Translating gives CASRDRDYNEQFF. V usage is TRBV25-1 and J usage is TRBJ2-1, with 9 bases fitting TRBD1. Germline CDR1 is MGHDK and CDR2 is SYGVNS. The CDR3 runs to 13 residues. V shed 8 bases and J 3 bases; nucleotides not matched to a gene: 2.

J is TRBJ1-2 and V is TRBV11-3; possibly TRBD1 for D (5 bases). Germline V gene lookup returns CDR1 SGHNT and CDR2 YENEEA. Trimming cost V 3 bases and J 0 bases, with 8 bases left between them. CDR3 length equals 14 residues. The CDR3 DNA sequence: TGTGCCAGCAGCTTGGGGCAGACTAACTATGGCTACACCTTC. This codes for CASSLGQTNYGYTF.

This clone was observed a handful of times. The chain links TRBV4-2 to TRBJ2-2; 8 nucleotides match TRBD2. Germline CDR1 reads LGHNA; CDR2 reads YNFKEQ. The CDR3 consists of 15 residues. V trimming: 4 bases; J trimming: 6 bases; junction bases outside the gene matches: 7. In DNA, the CDR3 is TGTGCCAGCAGCCTCGGTAGCGGGACGCCCGGGGAGCTGTTTTTT. Translating it yields CASSLGSGTPGELFF.

The rearrangement links TRBV7-2 to TRBJ1-2; D is perhaps TRBD1 (5 bases). This CDR3 contains 11 residues. CDR1 is SGHTA, CDR2 FQGNSA, per germline. V lost 10 bases and J 4 bases, leaving 10 bases between the germline ends. CDR3 sequence (DNA): TGTGCCATAGGGACGGGCTATGGCTACACCTTC. Its translation is CAIGTGYGYTF.

This clone was picked up a small number of times. J is TRBJ2-7 and V is TRBV27; D possibly corresponds to TRBD2 (5 bases). CDR1 and CDR2 (germline): MNHEY, SMNVEV (reference sequence). V shed 11 bases and J shed 2 bases, with 16 bases lying between them. The length of the CDR3 is 13 residues. CDR3 sequence reads: CAAGNRSPYEQYF. The CDR3 DNA is TGTGCCGCCGGGAACCGGAGCCCCTACGAGCAGTACTTC.

As to this clone: At the DNA level, this CDR3 is encoded by other sequences in the same sample as well. This chain links TRBV4-3 with TRBJ2-1; D unclear. The CDR3 runs 13 residues. Germline V gene sequence: CDR1 LGHNA, CDR2 YSLEER. V was cut by 1 base and J by 1 base, with 2 bases left in between. Written as DNA, the CDR3 is TGCGCCAGCAGCCAAGGTTCCTACAATGAGCAGTTCTTC. It codes for CASSQGSYNEQFF.

The chain joins TRBV10-3 to TRBJ2-7; 7 nucleotides line up with TRBD1. Germline values: CDR1 ENHRY, CDR2 SYGVKD. Losses at the gene ends were 6 bases for V and 4 bases for J; bases not matched to a gene: 9. The CDR3 runs 14 residues. Here the CDR3 reads CAIRSRDSNYEQYF. CDR3 nucleotide sequence: TGTGCCATCAGGAGCCGGGACAGCAATTACGAGCAGTACTTC.

This clone was counted a single time. The chain links TRBV12-3 or TRBV12-4 to TRBJ1-1; D remains ambiguous. The V gene lost 2 bases and the J gene lost 6 bases, with 10 bases spanning the gap. This CDR3 region has 13 residues. CDR3 sequence: CASSLRGSAEAFF. Written as DNA, the CDR3 is TGTGCCAGCAGTTTACGGGGAAGCGCTGAAGCTTTCTTT.

Many counts were recorded for this clone. The chain uses TRBV29-1 and TRBJ1-1; a weak D match, TRBD1 (5 bases). Germline CDR1 reads SQVTM; CDR2 reads ANQGSEA. This CDR3 contains 12 residues. Trimming removed 3 bases from V and 6 bases from J, with 11 bases in between. The CDR3 loop reads CSVEAGNAEAFF. The CDR3 DNA reads as TGCAGCGTTGAGGCAGGGAATGCTGAAGCTTTCTTT. Using reference TRBV29-1 and TRBJ1-1 for the parts outside the CDR3, the full variable domain is SAVISQKPSRDICQRGTSLTIQCQVDSQVTMMFWYRQQPGQSLTLIATANQGSEATYESGFVIDKFPISRPNLTFSTLTVSNMSPEDSSIYLCSVEAGNAEAFFGQGTRLTVV.